This T cell receptor beta chain was retrieved from a study of Graves' ophthalmopathy and Graves' hyperthyroidism. Study-level information: Pretreatment peripheral blood was obtained at initial diagnosis.

Moderately to severely active ophthalmopathy under 3 months, CAS at least 3, NOSPECS at least 4. Diagnosis was based on clinical symptoms, serum thyroxine, TRAb, thyroid ultrasound and orbital computed tomography. This clonotype appeared a few times. Amplifying from RNA transcripts, the study obtained TCR beta CDR3 regions. HTBI primers served in a first-round RT-PCR, which a second-round multiplex PCR followed. Each CDR3 protein is one row after TCRdb ran MiXCR on the multiplex PCR reads. The sample has over 650,000 distinct CDR3 sequences, under 50% seen once. CDR1 is SGDLS and CDR2 is YYNGEE in the germline V gene. CDR3 length equals 18 residues. The V gene end was trimmed by 3 bases and the J gene end by 0 bases; junction bases not matched to a gene: 11.

This TCR derives from an adult man with Graves' ophthalmopathy. Sequenced sample: peripheral blood. The chain has TRBV9 and TRBJ1-3; 8 bases are shared with TRBD1. CDR3 sequence (DNA): TGTGCCAGCAGCGAGCACAGACAGGGGTTACTCTCTGGAAACACCATATATTTT. The encoded protein is CASSEHRQGLLSGNTIYF.